This TCR beta chain was sequenced for a study of cytomegalovirus exposure and HLA in healthy donors. Method: immunoSEQ multiplex PCR; TCRdb's copy keeps in-frame clones and lacks some. This sample has some 330,000 clones, with about nine tenths found just once. The donors were part of the validation cohort of 100 to 150 subjects. That cohort was separate from the first cohort, which comprised about 730 subjects. On this clone: What it binds is not known.

Whole-study results and caveats: Per published reports, the classifier diagnosed cytomegalovirus status with high specificity and sensitivity. Through in vitro validation, three CMV-associated chains were shown to be specific for CMV antigens.

The material sequenced was PBMCs. The receptor was derived from a woman aged 18-29 years in good health and CMV-seronegative.

CDR3 nucleotide sequence: TGTGCCAGCAGCCCACTCCCCGTAGCGGGAGGTTCCTACAATGAGCAGTTCTTC. This translates into CASSPLPVAGGSYNEQFF. V gene TRBV7-6 combines with J gene TRBJ2-1, with TRBD2 matching over 10 bases. The CDR3 runs 18 residues. Germline V CDR1 and CDR2: SGHVS, FNYEAQ. V trimming: 5 bases; J trimming: 1 base; junction bases outside the gene matches: 11.